This passage covers 28 T cell receptor beta chains from one sample sequenced in a study of blood T cell repertoires in COVID-19. Profiled with immunoSEQ multiplex PCR; TCRdb holds only in-frame clones, not every one. The table includes about 140,000 clones, 76% detected once. Material for sequencing was peripheral blood. These receptor sequences come from an elderly woman with active or convalescent COVID-19.

This chain links TRBV11-2 with TRBJ1-1; D not certain. The CDR3 spans 16 residues. The germline V gene has CDR1 SGHAT and CDR2 FQNNGV. V dropped 4 bases and J dropped 0 bases, with 15 bases sitting between them. CDR3 in amino acids: CASSSQLLYLNTEAFF. In nucleotides, the CDR3 is TGTGCCAGCAGCTCCCAACTGCTGTACCTGAACACTGAAGCTTTCTTT. Supplemented by reference TRBV11-2 and TRBJ1-1, the full variable domain reads EAGVAQSPRYKIIEKRQSVAFWCNPISGHATLYWYQQILGQGPKLLIQFQNNGVVDDSQLPKDRFSAERLKGVDSTLKIQPAKLEDSAVYLCASSSQLLYLNTEAFFGQGTRLTVV.

The chain couples TRBV7-9 to TRBJ2-5; 10 bases agree with TRBD2. The V gene end was trimmed by 1 base and the J gene end by 5 bases; junction bases not matched to a gene: 4. The germline V gene encodes CDR1 SEHNR and CDR2 FQNEAQ (reference sequence). This CDR3 is built from 15 residues. The CDR3 loop is CASSLVASGGETQYF. The CDR3 DNA is TGTGCCAGCAGCTTAGTTGCTAGCGGGGGTGAGACCCAGTACTTC.

The CDR3 protein is CASSPRGRGVSDTQYF. The CDR3, as DNA: TGTGCCAGCAGCCCCCGGGGGCGGGGGGTGTCAGATACGCAGTATTTT. The chain employs TRBV5-6 and TRBJ2-3, with 8 bases that match TRBD2. J gave up 4 bases and V 4 bases, and 11 bases lay outside the gene matches. The germline CDR1 and CDR2 sequences are SGHDT and YYEEEE. The CDR3 sequence is 16 residues long.

This sequence joins TRBV2 and TRBJ1-2, with 7 bases identical to TRBD1. The CDR3 totals 12 residues. Trimming at V came to 4 bases and at J to 8 bases, leaving 4 bases not matched to a gene. CDR1 is SNHLY, CDR2 FYNNEI, per germline. The CDR3 is CASSVDRAGYTF. DNA for the CDR3: TGTGCCAGCAGTGTCGACAGGGCAGGCTACACCTTC.

Concerning this clone itself: The identical CDR3 is also encoded by other nucleotide sequences in the sample. The chain carries TRBV27 and TRBJ2-7; 7 bases align to TRBD2. Germline V gene sequence: CDR1 MNHEY, CDR2 SMNVEV (reference sequence). The V segment lost 0 bases and the J segment 4 bases; nucleotides outside the gene matches: 0. The CDR3 is 13 amino acids. CDR3: CASSLSGGYEQYF. CDR3 coding DNA: TGTGCCAGCAGTTTATCGGGGGGGTACGAGCAGTACTTC.

The chain uses TRBV14 and TRBJ2-7; D remains unclear. The CDR3 is made up of 12 amino acids. Germline V gene data show CDR1 as SGHDN and CDR2 as FVKESK. V was cut by 3 bases and J by 7 bases, with 10 bases left in between. In DNA form, the CDR3 reads TGTGCCAGCAGCCATTTACTCGGGGAGCAGTACTTC. Translating gives CASSHLLGEQYF.

The chain carries TRBV3-1 (or the pseudogene TRBV3-2) and TRBJ2-5; D gene unclear. CDR1 LGHDT and CDR2 YNNKEL come from the germline V gene (reference sequence). Deletions cut 4 bases from V and 0 bases from J, with 12 bases between. This CDR3 is 15 amino acids long. The CDR3, as DNA: TGTGCCAGCAGCCCCAATATAGGAGACCAAGAGACCCAGTACTTC. It specifies CASSPNIGDQETQYF.

The chain uses TRBV5-1 and TRBJ2-3, with 9 bases fitting TRBD2. The germline V gene encodes CDR1 SGHRS and CDR2 YFSETQ. The CDR3 spans 15 residues. Trimming took 4 bases from V and 3 from J; bases not matched to a gene: 6. The DNA for the CDR3 is TGCGCCAGCAGCGTTGCTAGCGGGGAGACAGATACGCAGTATTTT. Residues: CASSVASGETDTQYF. The whole variable domain, filled in from reference TRBV5-1 and TRBJ2-3, reads KAGVTQTPRYLIKTRGQQVTLSCSPISGHRSVSWYQQTPGQGLQFLFEYFSETQRNKGNFPGRFSGRQFSNSRSEMNVSTLELGDSALYLCASSVASGETDTQYFGPGTRLTVL.

V is TRBV9 and J is TRBJ1-5; possible D gene TRBD1, 6 bases. Trimming took off 4 bases at V and 2 bases at J, with 16 bases between the two ends. Germline V lookup: CDR1 SGDLS, CDR2 YYNGEE. The CDR3 covers 16 residues. CDR3 sequence reads: CASSPGDVLGNQPQHF. DNA for the CDR3: TGTGCCAGCAGCCCAGGGGATGTCCTTGGCAATCAGCCCCAGCATTTT.

This chain uses TRBV28 with TRBJ2-1; TRBD2 matches at 8 bases. V dropped 5 bases and J dropped 5; count of bases not matched to a gene: 14. Germline-derived CDR1 and CDR2 are MDHEN and SYDVKM. The CDR3 length is 17 residues. The CDR3 DNA reads TGTGCCAGCAGTCAAACCCCCCGAGCGGGGGATAACAATGAGCAGTTCTTC. Protein product: CASSQTPRAGDNNEQFF.

This chain links TRBV6-5 with TRBJ2-5; 10 bases are a match to TRBD2. CDR3 length: 15 amino acids. With V trimmed by 5 bases and J by 8 bases, 11 bases remained unmatched. Germline assignment: CDR1 MNHEY and CDR2 SVGAGI. Here the CDR3 reads CASSPGPSGGVTQYF. The DNA for the CDR3 is TGTGCCAGCAGTCCAGGTCCGAGCGGGGGGGTTACCCAGTACTTC.

The rearrangement links TRBV28 to TRBJ1-4, with D perhaps TRBD1 (5 bases). This CDR3 is 14 amino acids long. Germline V gene lookup returns CDR1 MDHEN and CDR2 SYDVKM. V lost 8 bases to trimming and J lost 6 bases, with 16 bases between them. CDR3 loop: CASGGTAPDEKLFF. The CDR3 DNA sequence: TGTGCCAGCGGGGGGACCGCCCCCGATGAAAAACTGTTTTTT.

The chain links TRBV18 to TRBJ2-7; D remains unclear. Trimming stripped 8 bases from V and 2 bases from J, with 22 bases between. Germline V CDR1 and CDR2: KGHSH, LQKENI. The CDR3 is 16 amino acids. CDR3 in amino acids: CASQEMSRFKAYEQYF. The CDR3 DNA reads as TGTGCCAGCCAGGAAATGAGCCGGTTTAAGGCCTACGAGCAGTACTTC.

The chain employs TRBV6-5 and TRBJ1-1, with D uncertain. The CDR3 contains 14 residues. Per germline, CDR1 MNHEY and CDR2 SVGAGI. V lost 0 bases and J lost 7, with 12 bases in between. This CDR3 reads CASSYSMAGGEAFF. The CDR3 region has the DNA TGTGCCAGCAGTTACTCGATGGCGGGAGGTGAAGCTTTCTTT.

The chain recombines TRBV6-6 with TRBJ2-7; 7 bases fit TRBD2. The length of the CDR3 is 15 residues. The ends lost 5 bases at V and 4 bases at J; junction bases unmatched: 11. Per the germline V gene, CDR1 is MNHNY and CDR2 is SVGAGI (reference sequence). CDR3 region: CASSTRTPGGYEQYF. The CDR3 DNA reads TGTGCCAGCAGTACCCGGACGCCCGGGGGGTACGAGCAGTACTTC.

This clone has just one count. The chain is built from TRBV2 and TRBJ1-1; perhaps TRBD1 as D (6 bases). The CDR3 covers 13 residues. The V gene lost 5 bases and the J gene lost 4 bases, with 11 bases spanning the gap. Germline assignment: CDR1 SNHLY and CDR2 FYNNEI. In DNA, the CDR3 is TGTGCCAGCAGTATTTCAGGGGTCACTGAAGCTTTCTTT. Translated, it gives CASSISGVTEAFF.

The V and J genes are TRBV3-1 (or the pseudogene TRBV3-2) and TRBJ2-7; D unresolved. V lost 1 base and J lost 2, with 9 bases in between. There are 14 residues in the CDR3. Looked up from germline, CDR1 is LGHDT and CDR2 is YNNKEL (reference sequence). CDR3 sequence reads: CASSQVGSTYEQYF. In DNA form, the CDR3 reads TGTGCCAGCAGCCAAGTGGGCAGCACCTACGAGCAGTACTTC.

The chain couples TRBV4-3 to TRBJ2-5, with D perhaps matching TRBD1 (5 bases). Germline values: CDR1 LGHNA, CDR2 YSLEER. The CDR3 sequence is 16 residues long. V lost 0 bases and J lost 2, with 13 bases in between. CDR3 amino acids: CASSQDAGSGQETQYF. DNA of the CDR3: TGCGCCAGCAGCCAAGATGCAGGGTCGGGTCAAGAGACCCAGTACTTC.

A few counts support this clone. The rearrangement uses TRBV7-2 and TRBJ2-3, with D unresolved. CDR3 length equals 12 residues. Germline values: CDR1 SGHTA, CDR2 FQGNSA. V shed 5 bases and J shed 2 bases, with 5 bases lying between them. Written as DNA, the CDR3 is TGTGCCAGCAGCGCGTCCACAGATACGCAGTATTTT. Its translation: CASSASTDTQYF.

This chain links TRBV15 with TRBJ2-2; 9 positions match TRBD1. CDR1 is LNHNV, CDR2 YYDKDF, per germline (reference sequence). CDR3 length: 17 residues. The V gene end was trimmed by 0 bases and the J gene end by 5 bases; junction bases not matched to a gene: 7. Here the CDR3 reads CATSRDAGTGLTGELFF. DNA for the CDR3: TGTGCCACCAGCAGAGATGCGGGGACAGGGCTTACCGGGGAGCTGTTTTTT.

In its sample, this clone was seen a few times. The rearrangement links TRBV30 to TRBJ1-4, with TRBD1 as a possible D gene (5 bases). CDR1 GTSNPN and CDR2 SVGIG come from the germline V gene (reference sequence). Trimming pared 0 bases from V and 11 bases from J, leaving 19 bases between. The CDR3 spans 15 residues. The CDR3 DNA follows: TGTGCCTGGAGTGTGTCTGACAGCGTTTTGGGCAAACTGTTTTTT. Protein sequence: CAWSVSDSVLGKLFF.

The gene calls are TRBV6-5 and TRBJ1-1; D is possibly TRBD1 (6 bases). Germline CDR1 reads MNHEY; CDR2 reads SVGAGI. This CDR3 has 14 amino acids. V was cut by 4 bases and J by 2 bases, with 11 bases left in between. The CDR3 DNA follows: TGTGCCAGCAGTTGGACAGTGACTAACACTGAAGCTTTCTTT. Residues: CASSWTVTNTEAFF.

The V and J genes are TRBV30 and TRBJ2-5; perhaps TRBD2 as D (6 bases). The CDR3 is 13 residues long. In germline, CDR1 is GTSNPN, CDR2 SVGIG (reference sequence). Trimming took 2 bases from V and 3 from J, leaving 10 bases between them. CDR3 nucleotide sequence: TGTGCCTGGAGTTGGGGGGTCGAAGAGACCCAGTACTTC. Protein sequence: CAWSWGVEETQYF.

This chain uses TRBV19 with TRBJ1-2; D gene ambiguous. This CDR3 region has 11 residues. V dropped 2 bases and J dropped 8 bases, with 6 bases sitting between them. CDR1 is LNHDA, CDR2 SQIVND, per germline (reference sequence). The DNA for the CDR3 is TGTGCCAGTAGTATATCGGAGGGCTACACCTTC. Its translation: CASSISEGYTF.

This clone was seen just once. CDR3 region: CATSSNQPQGTYGYTF. The CDR3 region has the DNA TGTGCCACCAGCTCTAACCAACCCCAGGGGACCTATGGCTACACCTTC. The V call is TRBV15, the J call TRBJ1-2, with D possibly being TRBD1 (6 bases). Germline CDR1 is LNHNV and CDR2 is YYDKDF (reference sequence). The CDR3 contains 16 residues. V was trimmed by 5 bases and J by 4 bases, leaving 20 bases between them.

This chain uses TRBV7-2 with TRBJ2-1; 9 nucleotides align to TRBD2. The CDR3 spans 15 residues. Per the germline V gene, CDR1 is SGHTA and CDR2 is FQGNSA. The trim removed 5 bases at V and 8 bases at J, leaving 10 bases unmatched. CDR3 nucleotides: TGTGCCAGCAGCAAAATCCCGCGGGGGGGCCATGAGCAGTTCTTC. Amino acid sequence: CASSKIPRGGHEQFF.

This clone has a single count. This sample also contains other DNA sequences that code for the same CDR3. The chain links TRBV18 to TRBJ1-1, with 8 bases identical to TRBD1. The trim removed 6 bases at V and 0 bases at J, leaving 3 bases unmatched. Germline V gene data show CDR1 as KGHSH and CDR2 as LQKENI. This CDR3 spans 14 amino acids. The CDR3 spells CASSGQGMNTEAFF. The CDR3 nucleotides are TGTGCCAGCTCCGGACAGGGAATGAACACTGAAGCTTTCTTT.

The chain couples TRBV30 to TRBJ2-7; 8 bases map to TRBD1. Germline loops: CDR1 GTSNPN, CDR2 SVGIG (reference sequence). The CDR3 loop spans 11 amino acids. Unmatched junction bases numbered 1, after V lost 5 bases and J lost 4 bases. The CDR3 reads CAWGTGYEQYF. The CDR3 region has the DNA TGTGCCTGGGGGACAGGATACGAGCAGTACTTC.